This T cell receptor beta chain was captured by sequencing in a study of blood T cell repertoires in COVID-19. Looked up from germline, CDR1 is SGHTS and CDR2 is YDEGEE. The germline V and J ends were trimmed by 7 bases and 3 bases, with 17 bases remaining between them. The CDR3 contains 14 residues. This clone was counted once. Some clones are missing from TCRdb's copy, which holds only in-frame ones; the method was immunoSEQ multiplex PCR. The sample holds 150,000 to 200,000 clones, approximately 83% seen once. The sample taken for sequencing was peripheral blood. V gene TRBV5-8 combines with J gene TRBJ2-7; weak D call: TRBD1 (6 bases). This sequence originates from a man between 65 and 85 years old who had recovered from COVID-19. The CDR3 spells CASQLLDSFYEQYF. The CDR3 DNA is TGTGCCAGCCAGCTCCTGGACAGCTTCTACGAGCAGTACTTC.